This TCR beta chain was identified in a study of shared clonotypes between healthy human individuals. Overall study findings and caveats: Rarefaction showed that sequencing of sorted subsets was incomplete (despite large depth). Compared with clonotypes that all four donors shared, non-shared clonotypes had lower generation probabilities.

In its sample, this clone was seen a few times. What it recognizes is unknown. The CDR3 loop spans 13 amino acids. From germline, CDR1 is SGHNT and CDR2 YENEEA. V lost 5 bases and J 7 bases, leaving 12 bases between the germline ends. CD45RO+ cells went into CD8 memory alongside CCR7-negative CD45RA+ TemRA cells. An even split of each subset's genomic DNA across several immunoSEQ plates was performed. Assay used: immunoSEQ multiplex PCR; TCRdb lists only in-frame clones, some missing. The sample shows approximately 95,000 clones, less than 80% of them seen only once. Sequenced input: memory CD8+ T cells sorted from blood. Subset in this sample: CD45RO+ cells pooled with CCR7-negative TemRA cells. The TCR comes from a man under 40 in good health. The chain is built from TRBV11-3 and TRBJ2-1; D is ambiguous. CDR3 nucleotides: TGTGCCAGCAGCGTAACGATGGGGAATGAGCAGTTCTTC. Translating gives CASSVTMGNEQFF.